The next 9 T cell receptor beta chains were all read from a single sample in a study of CD8+ T cells in alopecia areata. cDNA prepared by RNA extraction and subsequent reverse transcription served as the template for sequencing. TCRdb keeps only in-frame clones here, not all; method: immunoSEQ multiplex PCR. The sample presents roughly 110,000 clones, none singletons. The sequenced material came from lesional skin. Receptor source: a C3H/HeJ mouse with alopecia areata. For this mouse line, the MHC haplotype is H2-k.

As concerns this clone: The gene names here belong to mouse. Coverage ceases 4 residues before the CDR3 finishes, and the germline J gene fills in the end. V and J are TRBV19 and TRBJ2-1; 7 bases line up with TRBD1. V gave up 6 bases and J gave up 4 bases; unmatched junction bases: 4. Germline V gene sequence: CDR1 FNHDT, CDR2 SITEND (reference sequence). CDR3 size: 13 residues. This CDR3 reads CASTPDRYAEQFF. The CDR3 DNA, read in part, is TGTGCCAGCACCCCGGACAGGTATGCT.

In the case of this clone: Genes and germline are mouse. The read terminates 4 residues ahead of where the CDR3 ends, so the germline J gene completes it. J is TRBJ2-3 and V is TRBV19; a possible D gene is TRBD1 (5 bases). The germline V gene encodes CDR1 FNHDT and CDR2 SITEND (reference sequence). The CDR3 runs to 16 residues. Deletions cut 0 bases from V and 0 bases from J, with 11 bases between. The CDR3 spells CASSIGRTTSAETLYF. The CDR3 bases that were read are TGTGCCAGCAGTATAGGACGGACAACTAGTGCAGAA. The complete variable domain, with remaining parts taken from reference TRBV19 and TRBJ2-3, reads GGIITQTPKFLIGQEGQKLTLKCQQNFNHDTMYWYRQDSGKGLRLIYYSITENDLQKGDLSEGYDASREKKSSFSLTVTSAQKNEMAVFLCASSIGRTTSAETLYFGSGTRLTVL.

This clone was counted at least ten times. Gene names denote mouse genes. The read gets to within 4 residues of the CDR3 end, and the germline J gene fills in the rest. The rearrangement uses TRBV13-1 and TRBJ2-3; 13 positions agree with TRBD2. The length of the CDR3 is 16 residues. Germline values: CDR1 NSHNY, CDR2 SYGAGN. V shed 3 bases and J 0 bases; nucleotides not matched to a gene: 1. CDR3 bases read: TGTGCCAGCAGTGGGGACTGGGGGGGAAGTGCAGAA. The encoded protein is CASSGDWGGSAE. Given in full, the CDR3 is CASSGDWGGSAETLYF.

Ten or more counts support this clone. Any gene name here is a mouse gene name. The read terminates 4 residues ahead of where the CDR3 ends, so the germline J gene completes it. This chain links TRBV13-3 with TRBJ1-1; D not certain. Germline V gives CDR1 NNHDY, CDR2 SYVADS. The CDR3 sequence is 13 residues long. Deletions cut 4 bases from V and 4 bases from J, with 11 bases between. CDR3 bases read: TGTGCCAGCAGTCAGATTTCTCTCACA. Protein sequence: CASSQISLT. The CDR3 reads in full as CASSQISLTEVFF.

As for this clone: Germline and genes here are mouse. This chain's CDR3 is CTCSVTSSYEQYF. Partial CDR3 DNA: TGCACCTGCAGTGTGACAAGCTCCTAT. This sequence joins TRBV1 and TRBJ2-7; D not certain. The read is 4 residues too short to cover the CDR3 end, so that end is filled in from the germline J gene. Germline V lookup: CDR1 NSQYPW, CDR2 LRSPGD (reference sequence). The CDR3 has 13 amino acids. Trimming removed 4 bases from V and 0 bases from J, with 7 bases in between.

For this clone: This may stem from a read error, because a much larger clone lies one nucleotide away. The gene symbols are mouse symbols. The sequence runs out 4 residues before the end of the CDR3; the remainder is reconstructed from the germline J gene. V is TRBV13-1 and J is TRBJ2-7; a weak D match, TRBD2 (7 bases). The CDR3 has 14 residues. Germline CDR1 is NSHNY and CDR2 is SYGAGN. This CDR3 reads CASSDGGARYEQYF. CDR3 bases read: TGTGCCAGCAGTGATGGGGGGGCGCGATAT.

Concerning this clone: Gene names refer to mouse genes. The DNA ends 4 residues before the CDR3 does, and the rest of the CDR3 is filled in from the germline J gene. V is TRBV1 and J is TRBJ1-1; 11 nucleotides align to TRBD1. This CDR3 is 13 amino acids long. CDR1 and CDR2 from the germline V gene are NSQYPW and LRSPGD (reference sequence). The part of the CDR3 DNA that was read is TGCACCTGCAGTGCGGGGACAGGGGGA. It codes for CTCSAGTGG. The entire CDR3 sequence reads CTCSAGTGGEVFF.

Notes on this clone: Here the gene names and germline are mouse. Read sequence stops 4 residues before the CDR3 end, and the germline J gene provides the missing end. This chain uses TRBV1 with TRBJ2-1, with 8 bases matching TRBD1. The ends lost 0 bases at V and 6 bases at J; junction bases unmatched: 4. From germline, CDR1 is NSQYPW and CDR2 LRSPGD (reference sequence). The length of the CDR3 is 15 residues. Here the CDR3 reads CTCSADPGGGAEQFF. CDR3 bases read: TGCACCTGCAGTGCAGATCCAGGGGGCGGTGCT. The variable domain in full, completed from reference TRBV1 and TRBJ2-1, reads VTLLEQNPRWRLVPRGQAVNLRCILKNSQYPWMSWYQQDLQKQLQWLFTLRSPGDKEVKSLPGADYLATRVTDTELRLQVANMSQGRTLYCTCSADPGGGAEQFFGPGTRLTVL.

This clone has at least ten counts. The gene names given are mouse names. The sequence runs out 4 residues before the end of the CDR3; the remainder is reconstructed from the germline J gene. The J gene is TRBJ2-5, the V gene TRBV13-3; 10 nucleotides line up with TRBD1. Germline CDR1 and CDR2: NNHDY and SYVADS. This CDR3 comprises 15 residues. Here the CDR3 reads CASSEGTGEEDTQYF. The covered CDR3 bases are TGTGCCAGCAGTGAGGGGACAGGGGAGGAAGAC.